The rows below give T cell receptor beta chains drawn from one sample of a study of T cell changes during pregnancy in multiple sclerosis. Assay used: immunoSEQ multiplex PCR; TCRdb lists only in-frame clones, some missing. This table has around 99,000 clones, 85% to 95% appearing once. The sequences come from peripheral blood, collected in the first trimester of pregnancy. The receptors derive from a female donor with multiple sclerosis, enrolled in a pregnancy study. Both conserved end residues are part of each CDR3. Each record gives: CDR3 protein, V gene, CDR3 length, J gene.

CASSFWTGGGEQFF TRBV27 14 TRBJ2-1
CASSLKSLAGAMRNEQFF TRBV14 18 TRBJ2-1
CASSFDLGAGTQYF TRBV28 14 TRBJ2-5
CASSLGLAGADTQYF TRBV7-3 15 TRBJ2-3
CASSIAGRVNQPQHF TRBV19 15 TRBJ1-5
CASSNRLVMNREQYF TRBV6-5 15 TRBJ2-7
CASSFWGDTYEQYF TRBV13 14 TRBJ2-7
CASSVGLAGDEEQYF TRBV2 15 TRBJ2-7
CASSPGPGGKGGYTF TRBV7-8 15 TRBJ1-2
CASSLGRAGSYNEQFF TRBV5-8 16 TRBJ2-1
CASSQGRRLWETQYF TRBV14 15 TRBJ2-5
CAISPAKNTEAFF TRBV10-3 13 TRBJ1-1
CASSLGGDYNSPLHF TRBV9 15 TRBJ1-6
CASSVEADTQYF TRBV6-1 12 TRBJ2-3
CASSTRDRGAGNTIYF TRBV19 16 TRBJ1-3
CASSGAFPGDEQYF TRBV19 14 TRBJ2-7
CASSSGGVTDTQYF TRBV28 14 TRBJ2-3
CATSQGQETQYF TRBV19 12 TRBJ2-5
CASSYSYLLNEQFF TRBV6-5 14 TRBJ2-1
CASRGDSNQPQHF TRBV6-5 13 TRBJ1-5
CASSYGSGRNTIYF TRBV6-5 14 TRBJ1-3
CASSLGTDNTEAFF TRBV6-6 14 TRBJ1-1
CASSVAGSPSSGEQYF TRBV9 16 TRBJ2-7
CASSFGQGVPFF TRBV11-2 12 TRBJ1-1
CATLVGVGTGELFF TRBV15 14 TRBJ2-2
CAWRPQGAGGYTF TRBV30 13 TRBJ1-2
CAISGTLLQATNTEAFF TRBV10-3 17 TRBJ1-1
CASSLWMTPAASSYNEQFF TRBV5-1 19 TRBJ2-1
CASSFNEGWPEAFF TRBV28 14 TRBJ1-1
CASSLGGQGNHEQYF TRBV5-6 15 TRBJ2-7
CASSFRDAAEAFF TRBV5-6 13 TRBJ1-1
CASSLGAGVGTDTQYF TRBV5-1 16 TRBJ2-3
CASSNSLQGTFEKLFF TRBV21-1 16 TRBJ1-4
CASSYDFGTGELFF TRBV6-5 14 TRBJ2-2
CASSLSGNYGYTF TRBV5-1 13 TRBJ1-2
CASSQGQGSTDTQYF TRBV5-1 15 TRBJ2-3
CASRRRTNYLSYEQYF TRBV28 16 TRBJ2-7
CSVEDTAVYNEQFF TRBV29-1 14 TRBJ2-1
CASSLGGKAFF TRBV7-3 11 TRBJ1-1
CASSHVRVRNTEAFF TRBV7-2 15 TRBJ1-1
CASSTTSGRRNEQFF TRBV19 15 TRBJ2-1
CASRTVGNQPQHF TRBV6-1 13 TRBJ1-5
CASSLGSSATGELFF TRBV7-6 15 TRBJ2-2
CASSRTSGNEQFF TRBV6-1 13 TRBJ2-1
CASSSQGGNQPQHF TRBV19 14 TRBJ1-5
CASTVTGNYNEQFF TRBV19 14 TRBJ2-1
CASSLKQGAGNQPQHF TRBV4-1 16 TRBJ1-5
CASSLGRNEQFF TRBV11-3 12 TRBJ2-1
CASSPRDYEQYF TRBV7-2 12 TRBJ2-7
CASSDRGFYGYTF TRBV6-5 13 TRBJ1-2
CASSQDFRGGYTF TRBV4-2 13 TRBJ1-2
CASRPPGLHEQFF TRBV11-2 13 TRBJ2-1
CASSLSAGSGSYEQYF TRBV7-8 16 TRBJ2-7
CASSFSTGEAFF TRBV28 12 TRBJ1-1
CASSPAGSLYEQYF TRBV5-4 14 TRBJ2-7
CASSLVGGEGNADTQYF TRBV7-2 17 TRBJ2-3
CASSEGLAGNPPDTQYF TRBV7-2 17 TRBJ2-3
CASSEGQDGANVLTF TRBV6-1 15 TRBJ2-6
CASSRDSQGEQYF TRBV25-1 13 TRBJ2-7
CASSPLGGFDNEQFF TRBV18 15 TRBJ2-1